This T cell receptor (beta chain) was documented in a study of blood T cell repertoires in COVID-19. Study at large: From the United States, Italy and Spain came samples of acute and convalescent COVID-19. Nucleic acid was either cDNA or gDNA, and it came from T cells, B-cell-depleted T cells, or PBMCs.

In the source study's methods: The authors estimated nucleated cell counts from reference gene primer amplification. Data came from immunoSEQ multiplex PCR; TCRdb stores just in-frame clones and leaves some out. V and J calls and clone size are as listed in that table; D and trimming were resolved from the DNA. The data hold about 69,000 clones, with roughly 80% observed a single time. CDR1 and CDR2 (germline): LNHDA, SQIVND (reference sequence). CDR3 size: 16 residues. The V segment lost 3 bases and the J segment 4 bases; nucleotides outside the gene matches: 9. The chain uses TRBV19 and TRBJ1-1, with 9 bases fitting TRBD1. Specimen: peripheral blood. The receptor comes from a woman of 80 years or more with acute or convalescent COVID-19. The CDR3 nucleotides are TGTGCCAGTAGTATTATAGTGGGACAGGGTGTCACTGAAGCTTTCTTT. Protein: CASSIIVGQGVTEAFF.